The source of this T cell receptor (beta chain) is a study of T cell responses to AZD1222 COVID-19 vaccine. The study's findings and limits: Repertoires were sampled only after the peak T cell response. There were mostly white British donors and more females than males, and clonal diversity was possibly underestimated. CD4 TCRs linked to vaccination spanned spike, dominating at 160-218 and 743-854. Spike-specific TCR breadth and depth grew following two AZD1222 doses.

Method: immunoSEQ multiplex PCR; TCRdb's copy keeps in-frame clones and lacks some. The table has more than 80,000 clones, roughly 88% seen once. Germline CDR1 SNHLY, CDR2 FYNNEI. Deletions cut 7 bases from V and 0 bases from J, with 13 bases between. CDR3 length: 15 amino acids. Turning to this clone: Its antigen remains unidentified.

The chain carries TRBV2 and TRBJ1-3; perhaps TRBD1 as D (5 bases). The sequence derives from an adult who received the AZD1222 COVID-19 vaccine. The sample here was peripheral blood, taken 28 days after the second AZD1222 dose. CDR3 protein: CASKLGQGSGNTIYF. CDR3 in DNA: TGTGCCAGCAAACTAGGACAAGGCTCTGGAAACACCATATATTTT.